The 26 T cell receptor beta chains listed next were all sequenced from one sample in a study of OX40 agonist ivuxolimab in advanced cancers. Produced via immunoSEQ multiplex PCR; TCRdb's table is partial and in-frame only. The data show 65,000 to 90,000 clones, about 92% seen once. Here the sequenced sample was CD4+ or CD8+ T cells sorted from blood, taken in a trial of the OX40 agonist ivuxolimab. These receptors were taken from an adult with an advanced solid tumor such as melanoma, head and neck, liver or kidney cancer.

The rearrangement links TRBV27 to TRBJ2-1; D is ambiguous. This CDR3 comprises 15 residues. Per germline, CDR1 MNHEY and CDR2 SMNVEV (reference sequence). The V end lost 2 bases, the J end lost 3 bases, and 11 bases lay between the germline ends. CDR3 in amino acids: CASSLSSPYYNEQFF. The CDR3 DNA reads as TGTGCCAGCAGTTTAAGCAGCCCATACTACAATGAGCAGTTCTTC.

This clone was found once. V usage is TRBV29-1 and J usage is TRBJ2-7; 9 nucleotides line up with TRBD1. CDR3 length: 13 amino acids. V trimming: 6 bases; J trimming: 5 bases; junction bases outside the gene matches: 8. Germline CDR1 is SQVTM and CDR2 is ANQGSEA. CDR3 amino acids: CSVVQTGGHEQYF. As DNA, the CDR3 is TGCAGCGTGGTCCAAACAGGGGGCCACGAGCAGTACTTC.

The rearrangement uses TRBV5-1 and TRBJ1-1, with no clear D. The CDR3 is 11 amino acids. Germline assignment: CDR1 SGHRS and CDR2 YFSETQ. Trimming took 2 bases from V and 8 from J, leaving 7 bases between them. The CDR3 sequence is CASSFGVEAFF. The CDR3 bases are TGCGCCAGCAGCTTCGGGGTCGAAGCTTTCTTT.

In DNA form, the CDR3 reads TGTGCCAGTAGTATGGGGACTAGCGGAGAGACCCAGTACTTC. Translated: CASSMGTSGETQYF. The chain employs TRBV19 and TRBJ2-5; 11 positions agree with TRBD2. This CDR3 has 14 residues. Germline V gene data show CDR1 as LNHDA and CDR2 as SQIVND (reference sequence). V lost 3 bases to trimming and J lost 4 bases; unmatched junction nucleotides: 1.

The J gene is TRBJ1-2, the V gene TRBV29-1; TRBD1 is a possible D gene (5 bases). V lost 3 bases and J 5 bases, leaving 10 bases between the germline ends. The CDR3 covers 12 residues. The V gene's germline CDR1 is SQVTM and CDR2 ANQGSEA. As DNA, the CDR3 is TGCAGCGTTGACACCGGGGGGTATGGCTACACCTTC. Translated, it gives CSVDTGGYGYTF.

The chain is built from TRBV9 and TRBJ2-7; tentatively, D is TRBD2 (5 bases). Per germline, CDR1 SGDLS and CDR2 YYNGEE. V lost 4 bases to trimming and J lost 6 bases, with 14 bases between them. This CDR3 spans 13 amino acids. In DNA, the CDR3 is TGTGCCAGCAGCCCAAATGCGGGTTCCGAGCAGTACTTC. Translation: CASSPNAGSEQYF.

Notes on this clone: A junction end diverges from the germline sequence, so it may reflect a read error. CDR3 region: CASSLKTGHSGGAMDGELFF. CDR3 in DNA: TGCGCCAGCAGCTTAAAAACCGGACATAGCGGGGGGGCCATGGACGGGGAGCTGTTTTTT. This rearrangement joins TRBV7-3 to TRBJ2-2, with 11 bases aligning to TRBD2. The length of the CDR3 is 20 residues. CDR1 is SGHTA, CDR2 FQGTGA, per germline. The full variable domain, its missing parts supplied by reference TRBV7-3 and TRBJ2-2, is GAGVSQTPSNKVTEKGKYVELRCDPISGHTALYWYRQSLGQGPEFLIYFQGTGAADDSGLPNDRFFAVRPEGSVSTLKIQRTERGDSAVYLCASSLKTGHSGGAMDGELFFGEGSRLTVL.

The chain links TRBV4-1 to TRBJ2-1, with TRBD2 matching over 10 bases. This CDR3 is built from 17 residues. The germline CDR1 and CDR2 sequences are MGHRA and YSYEKL. The junction had 10 bases not matched to a gene; V was cut back by 4 bases and J by 4 bases. The CDR3 sequence: CASSLQGAGGQYNEQFF. The DNA for the CDR3 is TGCGCCAGCAGCCTACAAGGAGCGGGGGGGCAATACAATGAGCAGTTCTTC.

This chain joins TRBV7-9 and TRBJ2-5, with TRBD1 matching 8 bases. CDR3 size: 14 residues. CDR1 is SEHNR and CDR2 is FQNEAQ in the germline V gene (reference sequence). Trimming at V came to 10 bases and at J to 3 bases, leaving 10 bases not matched to a gene. CDR3 in DNA: TGTGCCACCAGGGGGCCAGGGGCCGAAGAGACCCAGTACTTC. Its translation: CATRGPGAEETQYF.

The chain employs TRBV10-3 and TRBJ1-6, with 11 bases fitting TRBD1. Trimming cost V 10 bases and J 7 bases; bases outside gene matches: 12. The CDR3 has 16 residues. Germline V gives CDR1 ENHRY, CDR2 SYGVKD. Here the CDR3 reads CATGWGTGGYNSPLHF. In nucleotides, the CDR3 is TGTGCCACCGGTTGGGGGACAGGGGGTTACAATTCACCCCTCCACTTT.

About this clone itself: Compared with germline, one end of the junction differs, possibly owing to a read error. The chain links TRBV2 to TRBJ1-1; D gene ambiguous. The CDR3 loop spans 12 amino acids. Germline V gene sequence: CDR1 SNHLY, CDR2 FYNNEI. Here the CDR3 reads CASSEVNTEAFF. CDR3 nucleotides: TGTGCCAGCAGTGAAGTGAATACTGAAGCTTTCTTT.

The chain links TRBV9 to TRBJ1-2, with TRBD1 matching 7 bases. V lost 3 bases, J lost 4 bases, and 12 bases stayed unmatched. There are 16 residues in the CDR3. The V gene's germline CDR1 is SGDLS and CDR2 YYNGEE. CDR3 in amino acids: CASSGRQGTPIYGYTF. The CDR3 DNA follows: TGTGCCAGCAGCGGCAGACAGGGAACCCCTATCTATGGCTACACCTTC.

This clone was recorded a few times. The junction and the germline gene differ at one end; a read error may be behind it. The chain links TRBV23-1 to TRBJ2-1, with 7 nucleotides matching TRBD1. TRBV23-1 falls under the ORF class, with uncertain function. The CDR3 sequence is 11 residues long. The DNA of the CDR3 is TGCGCCAGCAGTGACGCGACAGGGTATGTCTTC. Residues: CASSDATGYVF.

The chain carries TRBV7-7 and TRBJ2-3; TRBD2 matches at 8 bases. The CDR3 is made up of 14 amino acids. Germline V gene data show CDR1 as SSHAT and CDR2 as FNYEAQ (reference sequence). The V gene end was trimmed by 3 bases and the J gene end by 7 bases; junction bases not matched to a gene: 6. CDR3 in amino acids: CASSLTGGLNTQYF. The CDR3 DNA is TGTGCCAGCAGCTTGACGGGGGGGTTAAATACGCAGTATTTT.

CDR3 DNA sequence: TGTGCCAGCAGTCGTCGACAGGGGGCGTCTAATGAAAAACTGTTTTTT. Translated, it gives CASSRRQGASNEKLFF. The chain links TRBV27 to TRBJ1-4, with 10 bases fitting TRBD1. Per germline, CDR1 MNHEY and CDR2 SMNVEV (reference sequence). There are 16 residues in the CDR3. V lost 5 bases to trimming and J lost 3 bases; unmatched junction nucleotides: 6.

The chain carries TRBV7-2 and TRBJ2-7; D is perhaps TRBD2 (5 bases). The CDR3 consists of 15 residues. V lost 1 base, J lost 2 bases, and 12 bases lay in between. Per germline, CDR1 SGHTA and CDR2 FQGNSA. The CDR3 sequence is CASSLGAGNPYEQYF. CDR3 sequence (DNA): TGTGCCAGCAGCTTAGGAGCCGGGAACCCCTACGAGCAGTACTTC.

The chain links TRBV11-3 to TRBJ2-3; 7 bases agree with TRBD1. Germline V lookup: CDR1 SGHNT, CDR2 YENEEA. There are 14 residues in the CDR3. The ends lost 3 bases at V and 5 bases at J; junction bases unmatched: 5. The CDR3 protein is CASSFRGGQDTQYF. The CDR3 DNA sequence: TGTGCCAGCAGCTTTCGAGGGGGCCAAGATACGCAGTATTTT.

The J gene is TRBJ2-1, the V gene TRBV9; 9 positions match TRBD2. This CDR3 is built from 16 residues. CDR1 SGDLS and CDR2 YYNGEE come from the germline V gene. Trimming removed 1 base from V and 1 base from J; junction bases left unmatched: 3. The CDR3 reads CASSVPSGESYNEQFF. CDR3 DNA sequence: TGTGCCAGCAGCGTACCTAGCGGGGAATCCTACAATGAGCAGTTCTTC.

The chain has TRBV29-1 and TRBJ2-2; 7 nucleotides match TRBD1. CDR1 and CDR2 from the germline V gene are SQVTM and ANQGSEA. The CDR3 spans 15 residues. V was clipped by 0 bases and J by 4 bases; unmatched bases: 5. The CDR3 loop is CSVEEARGRTGELFF. The CDR3, as DNA: TGCAGCGTTGAAGAAGCGAGGGGGCGCACCGGGGAGCTGTTTTTT.

This chain connects TRBV11-2 to TRBJ1-2; no definite D call. The V and J ends lost 3 bases and 0 bases respectively, with 8 bases between them. The CDR3 runs to 14 residues. The germline gives CDR1 SGHAT, CDR2 FQNNGV. CDR3 sequence (DNA): TGTGCCAGCAGCTTTGCGGAGGCTAACTATGGCTACACCTTC. As protein: CASSFAEANYGYTF.

The count of this clone is one. DNA of the CDR3: TGTGCCAGCAGCGTAGGATTGACTGAAGCTTTCTTT. It codes for CASSVGLTEAFF. The gene calls are TRBV9 and TRBJ1-1; D uncertain. V was pared by 0 bases and J by 5 bases, with 5 bases between. The CDR3 contains 12 residues. Germline CDR1 and CDR2: SGDLS and YYNGEE.

The chain carries TRBV19 and TRBJ2-7; D perhaps matches TRBD1 (6 bases). V lost 6 bases and J 0 bases, leaving 9 bases between the germline ends. The CDR3 has 13 residues. Germline V gene data show CDR1 as LNHDA and CDR2 as SQIVND (reference sequence). The CDR3 loop reads CASSPGHSYEQYF. For the CDR3, the DNA is TGTGCCAGTAGCCCGGGACACTCCTACGAGCAGTACTTC.

The rearrangement links TRBV27 to TRBJ1-2; 9 nucleotides match TRBD1. V lost 10 bases to trimming and J lost 4 bases; unmatched junction nucleotides: 7. The CDR3 has 13 residues. Germline lookup yields CDR1 MNHEY and CDR2 SMNVEV (reference sequence). CDR3 nucleotides: TGTGCCACCTCCGGGACAGGGCTCTATGGCTACACCTTC. Its protein product is CATSGTGLYGYTF.

CDR3 sequence (DNA): TGTGCCAGCAGTTACGATGGGGCTGGGGCCAACGTCCTGACTTTC. As protein: CASSYDGAGANVLTF. This rearrangement joins TRBV6-5 to TRBJ2-6; no definite D call. The V and J ends lost 2 bases and 2 bases respectively, with 7 bases between them. The CDR3 is made up of 15 amino acids. The germline V gene encodes CDR1 MNHEY and CDR2 SVGAGI.

The chain couples TRBV29-1 to TRBJ2-7, with 11 bases identical to TRBD1. Germline lookup yields CDR1 SQVTM and CDR2 ANQGSEA. V gave up 4 bases and J gave up 7 bases; unmatched junction bases: 15. The CDR3 is 16 amino acids. The CDR3: CSVVGPRDRGTFEQYF. CDR3 DNA sequence: TGCAGCGTTGTAGGACCGCGGGACAGGGGGACCTTTGAGCAGTACTTC.

This clone is medium-sized by share. The rearrangement links TRBV19 to TRBJ1-6, with D possibly matching TRBD1 (6 bases). The CDR3 has 16 residues. The V end was cut by 3 bases, the J end by 10 bases, with 19 bases between. Germline V gives CDR1 LNHDA, CDR2 SQIVND (reference sequence). The CDR3 sequence: CASSMSRGLVGSPLHF. CDR3 DNA: TGTGCCAGTAGTATGTCCCGGGGGCTCGTGGGATCACCCCTCCACTTT.